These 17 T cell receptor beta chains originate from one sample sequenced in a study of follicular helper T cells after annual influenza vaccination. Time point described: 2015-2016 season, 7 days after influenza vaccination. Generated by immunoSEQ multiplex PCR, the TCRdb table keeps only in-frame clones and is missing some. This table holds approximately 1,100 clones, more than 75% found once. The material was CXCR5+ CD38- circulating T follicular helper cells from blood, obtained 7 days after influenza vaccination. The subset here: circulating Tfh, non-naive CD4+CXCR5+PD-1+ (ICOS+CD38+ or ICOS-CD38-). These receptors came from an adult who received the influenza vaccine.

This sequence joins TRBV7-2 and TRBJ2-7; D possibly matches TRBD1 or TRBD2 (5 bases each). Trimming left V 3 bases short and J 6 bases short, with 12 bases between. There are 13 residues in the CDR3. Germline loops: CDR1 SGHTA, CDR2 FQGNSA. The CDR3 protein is CASSLSRGPEQYF. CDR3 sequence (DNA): TGTGCCAGCAGCTTGAGTCGGGGCCCCGAGCAGTACTTC.

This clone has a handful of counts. The CDR3 bases are TGTGCCAGCAGCTCCCCCGGGACAGGTTACAATGAGCAGTTCTTC. It specifies CASSSPGTGYNEQFF. The chain links TRBV7-9 to TRBJ2-1, with 8 bases identical to TRBD1. The CDR3 sequence is 15 residues long. The germline gives CDR1 SEHNR, CDR2 FQNEAQ (reference sequence). V lost 4 bases to trimming and J lost 4 bases; unmatched junction nucleotides: 6. The full variable domain, in which reference TRBV7-9 and TRBJ2-1 provide the parts outside the CDR3, is DTGVSQNPRHKITKRGQNVTFRCDPISEHNRLYWYRQTLGQGPEFLTYFQNEAQLEKSRLLSDRFSAERPKGSFSTLEIQRTEQGDSAMYLCASSSPGTGYNEQFFGPGTRLTVL.

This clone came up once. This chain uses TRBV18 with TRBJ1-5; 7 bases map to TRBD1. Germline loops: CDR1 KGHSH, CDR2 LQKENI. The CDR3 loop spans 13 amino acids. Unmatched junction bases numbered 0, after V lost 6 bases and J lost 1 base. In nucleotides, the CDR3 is TGTGCCAGCTCGACAGGGAGCAATCAGCCCCAGCATTTT. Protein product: CASSTGSNQPQHF.

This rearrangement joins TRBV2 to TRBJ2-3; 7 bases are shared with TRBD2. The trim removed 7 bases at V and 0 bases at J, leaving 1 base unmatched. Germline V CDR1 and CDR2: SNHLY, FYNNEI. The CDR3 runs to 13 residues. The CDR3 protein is CASMRGSTDTQYF. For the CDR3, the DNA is TGTGCCAGCATGCGGGGGAGCACAGATACGCAGTATTTT. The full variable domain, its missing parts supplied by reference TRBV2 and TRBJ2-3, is EPEVTQTPSHQVTQMGQEVILRCVPISNHLYFYWYRQILGQKVEFLVSFYNNEISEKSEIFDDQFSVERPDGSNFTLKIRSTKLEDSAMYFCASMRGSTDTQYFGPGTRLTVL.

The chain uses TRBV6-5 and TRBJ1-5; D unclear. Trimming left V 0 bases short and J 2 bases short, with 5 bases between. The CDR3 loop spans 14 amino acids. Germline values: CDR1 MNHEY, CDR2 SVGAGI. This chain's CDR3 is CASSYSGGNQPQHF. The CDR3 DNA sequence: TGTGCCAGCAGTTACTCTGGGGGCAATCAGCCCCAGCATTTT.

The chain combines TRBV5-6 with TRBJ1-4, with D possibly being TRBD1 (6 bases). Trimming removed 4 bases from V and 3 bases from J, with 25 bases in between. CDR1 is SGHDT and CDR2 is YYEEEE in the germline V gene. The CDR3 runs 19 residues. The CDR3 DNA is TGTGCCAGCAGCCAAGCCGGGACACAATACGCGGGGGCTAATGAAAAACTGTTTTTT. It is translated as CASSQAGTQYAGANEKLFF. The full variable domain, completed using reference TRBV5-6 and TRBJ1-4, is DAGVTQSPTHLIKTRGQQVTLRCSPKSGHDTVSWYQQALGQGPQFIFQYYEEEERQRGNFPDRFSGHQFPNYSSELNVNALLLGDSALYLCASSQAGTQYAGANEKLFFGSGTQLSVL.

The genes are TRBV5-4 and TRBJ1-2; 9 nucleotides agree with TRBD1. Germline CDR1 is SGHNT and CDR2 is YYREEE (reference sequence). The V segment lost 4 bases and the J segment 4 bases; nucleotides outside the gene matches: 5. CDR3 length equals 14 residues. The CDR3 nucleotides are TGTGCCAGCAGCGAGGGACAGGGCGGCTATGGCTACACCTTC. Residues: CASSEGQGGYGYTF.

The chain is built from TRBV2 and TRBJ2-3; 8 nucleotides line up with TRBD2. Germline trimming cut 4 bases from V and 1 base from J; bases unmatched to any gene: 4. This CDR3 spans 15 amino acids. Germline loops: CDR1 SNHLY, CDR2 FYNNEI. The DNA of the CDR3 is TGTGCCAGCAGTGGGACTAGCAGGGGCACAGATACGCAGTATTTT. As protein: CASSGTSRGTDTQYF.

The CDR3 region is CASSILSGHEQFF. The CDR3 coding sequence is TGTGCCAGTAGTATTTTGAGTGGCCATGAGCAGTTCTTC. V gene TRBV19 combines with J gene TRBJ2-1; D remains unclear. The length of the CDR3 is 13 residues. Trimming stripped 3 bases from V and 8 bases from J, with 11 bases between. The germline V gene encodes CDR1 LNHDA and CDR2 SQIVND (reference sequence).

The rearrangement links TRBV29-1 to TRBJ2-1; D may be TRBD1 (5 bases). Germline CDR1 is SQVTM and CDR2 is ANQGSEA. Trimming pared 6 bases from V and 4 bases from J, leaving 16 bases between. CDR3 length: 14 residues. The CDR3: CSVRSRVDYNEQFF. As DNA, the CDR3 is TGCAGCGTCCGGAGCAGGGTGGATTACAATGAGCAGTTCTTC.

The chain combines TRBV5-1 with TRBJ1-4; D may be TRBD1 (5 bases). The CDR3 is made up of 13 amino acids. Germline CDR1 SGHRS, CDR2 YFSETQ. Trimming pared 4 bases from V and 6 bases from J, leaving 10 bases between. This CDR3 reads CASSGGGDEKLFF. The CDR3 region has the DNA TGCGCCAGCAGCGGGGGTGGGGATGAAAAACTGTTTTTT.

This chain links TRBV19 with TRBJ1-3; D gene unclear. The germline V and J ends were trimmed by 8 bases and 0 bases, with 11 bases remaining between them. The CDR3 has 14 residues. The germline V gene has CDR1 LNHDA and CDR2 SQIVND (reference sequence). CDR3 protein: CASGPRSSGNTIYF. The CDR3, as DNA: TGTGCCAGTGGACCCCGGAGCTCTGGAAACACCATATATTTT.

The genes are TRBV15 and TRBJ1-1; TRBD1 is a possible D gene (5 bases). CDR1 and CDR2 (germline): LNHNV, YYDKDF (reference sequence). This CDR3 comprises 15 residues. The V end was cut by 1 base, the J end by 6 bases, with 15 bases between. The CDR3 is CATSRAGRLRAEAFF. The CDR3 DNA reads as TGTGCCACCAGCAGAGCGGGACGACTAAGGGCTGAAGCTTTCTTT.

The CDR3 sequence is CASSLSEKLFF. The CDR3 bases are TGTGCCAGCAGTTTATCCGAAAAACTGTTTTTT. The chain joins TRBV28 to TRBJ1-4; D is ambiguous. V gave up 1 base and J gave up 8 bases, with 2 bases separating them. The CDR3 has 11 amino acids. Germline V gene lookup returns CDR1 MDHEN and CDR2 SYDVKM.

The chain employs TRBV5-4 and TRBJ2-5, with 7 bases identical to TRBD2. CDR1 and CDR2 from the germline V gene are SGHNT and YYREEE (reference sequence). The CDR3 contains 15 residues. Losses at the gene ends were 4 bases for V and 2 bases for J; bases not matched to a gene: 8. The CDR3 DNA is TGTGCCAGCAGCCTCAAATCTAGCGGACAAGAGACCCAGTACTTC. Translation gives CASSLKSSGQETQYF.

The CDR3 sequence: CASSVVLDAGELFF. For the CDR3, the DNA is TGTGCCAGCAGCGTAGTACTAGATGCCGGGGAGCTGTTTTTT. This chain links TRBV9 with TRBJ2-2; D might be TRBD2 (5 bases). The CDR3 is made up of 14 amino acids. Trimming left V 0 bases short and J 6 bases short, with 9 bases between. CDR1 and CDR2 (germline): SGDLS, YYNGEE.

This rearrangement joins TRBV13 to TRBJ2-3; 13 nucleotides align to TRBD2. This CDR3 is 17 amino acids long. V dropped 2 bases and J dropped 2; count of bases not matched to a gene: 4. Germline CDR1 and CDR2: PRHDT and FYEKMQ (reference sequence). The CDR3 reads CASSLTGTSGATDTQYF. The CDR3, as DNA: TGTGCCAGCAGCTTAACCGGGACTAGCGGGGCCACAGATACGCAGTATTTT.